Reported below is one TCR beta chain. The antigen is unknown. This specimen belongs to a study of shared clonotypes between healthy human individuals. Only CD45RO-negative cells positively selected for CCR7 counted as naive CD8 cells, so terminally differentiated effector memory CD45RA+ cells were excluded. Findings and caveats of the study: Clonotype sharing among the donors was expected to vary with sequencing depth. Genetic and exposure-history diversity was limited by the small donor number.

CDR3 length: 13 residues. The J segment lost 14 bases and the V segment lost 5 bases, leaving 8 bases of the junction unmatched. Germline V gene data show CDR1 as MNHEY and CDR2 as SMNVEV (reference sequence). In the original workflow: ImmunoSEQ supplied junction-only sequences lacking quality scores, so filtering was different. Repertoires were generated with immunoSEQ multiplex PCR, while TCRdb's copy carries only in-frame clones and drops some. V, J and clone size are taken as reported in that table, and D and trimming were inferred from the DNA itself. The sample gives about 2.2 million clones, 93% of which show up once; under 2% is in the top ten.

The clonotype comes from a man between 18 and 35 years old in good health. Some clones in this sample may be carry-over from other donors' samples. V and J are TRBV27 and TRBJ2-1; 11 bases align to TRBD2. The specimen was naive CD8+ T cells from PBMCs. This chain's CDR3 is CASSIGLAGLKFF. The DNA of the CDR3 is TGTGCCAGCAGTATAGGACTAGCGGGTTTAAAGTTCTTC.